The rows below give T cell receptor beta chains drawn from one sample of a study of beta chain features in type 1 diabetes. Some clones are missing from TCRdb's copy, which holds only in-frame ones; the method was immunoSEQ multiplex PCR. The sample includes about 220,000 clones, approximately 11% of them seen just once. What was sequenced was central memory CD4+ T cells from blood. The receptors were sampled from a man aged 18 to 35 in good health. CDR3s include the opening cysteine and the closing phenylalanine or tryptophan. D genes are given only for firm matches. Rows give clone size only sometimes, using once, few, many, or a class for an expanded clone.

D gene	clone size	V gene	J gene	CDR3 DNA	CDR3 protein
TRBD1	-	TRBV7-8	TRBJ2-5	TGTGCCAGCAGCTTAGTGGGGACAGGGGGAGGAAAGACCCAGTACTTC	CASSLVGTGGGKTQYF
-	few	TRBV5-4	TRBJ2-6	TGTGCCAGCAACCCACCTCCCAGGGACTCTGGGGCCAACGTCCTGACTTTC	CASNPPPRDSGANVLTF
TRBD2	-	TRBV11-2	TRBJ2-1	TGTGCCAGCAGCTTAGGCGGGGGCTCCTACAATGAGCAGTTCTTC	CASSLGGGSYNEQFF
TRBD2	few	TRBV7-2	TRBJ2-3	TGTGCCAGCAGCCAGATAGCGGGAGTCGGGGTTACGCAGTATTTT	CASSQIAGVGVTQYF
-	-	TRBV27	TRBJ1-2	TGTGCCAGCAGTTTATCGGTCTGGAGTACAGATGGCTACACCTTC	CASSLSVWSTDGYTF
-	few	TRBV7-8	TRBJ2-1	TGTGCCAGCAGCCCGAGTTCCGGGACCTTAGGTAATGAGCAGTTCTTC	CASSPSSGTLGNEQFF
-	few	TRBV30	TRBJ1-2	TGTGCCTGGACAGGTGCCAACTATGGCTACACCTTC	CAWTGANYGYTF
TRBD2	many	TRBV27	TRBJ2-3	TGTGCCAGCAGGCGACTAGCGGGAGGGATGTCAGATACGCAGTATTTT	CASRRLAGGMSDTQYF
-	many	TRBV5-6	TRBJ2-1	TGTGCCAGCCCCGAGGCCAGCTCCTACAATGAGCAGTTCTTC	CASPEASSYNEQFF
-	few	TRBV28	TRBJ2-3	TGTGCCAGCACGCCGGGGGTATATGACACAGATACGCAGTATTTT	CASTPGVYDTDTQYF